What follows describes a single TCR beta chain. The antigen is not known. The CDR3 consists of 14 residues. CDR1 is MNHNS, CDR2 SASEGT, per germline. V lost 4 bases to trimming and J lost 1 base, with 10 bases between them. The assay was immunoSEQ multiplex PCR, and TCRdb's table has in-frame clones only and misses some. Of around 24,000 clones listed, approximately 64% are singletons. These data originate in a study of tumor-infiltrating lymphocytes in localized non-small cell lung cancer. Turning to the study itself: Several tumor histologies, both smoking statuses, and some post-neoadjuvant chemotherapy samples were included. Tumor tissue and non-adjacent uninvolved lung came from each patient. Study-wide results and caveats: Tumor T-cell fraction from TCR sequencing was not associated with recurrence-free survival (p = 0.61). IM1 and IM2 tumors showed no difference in T-cell fraction.

The receptor was derived from a human donor with non-small cell lung cancer. The chain carries TRBV6-1 and TRBJ1-1; D gene ambiguous. The sample consisted of lung tumor tissue. CDR3 in amino acids: CASSVGPRNTEAFF. The DNA of the CDR3 is TGTGCCAGCAGTGTCGGACCCAGGAACACTGAAGCTTTCTTT.